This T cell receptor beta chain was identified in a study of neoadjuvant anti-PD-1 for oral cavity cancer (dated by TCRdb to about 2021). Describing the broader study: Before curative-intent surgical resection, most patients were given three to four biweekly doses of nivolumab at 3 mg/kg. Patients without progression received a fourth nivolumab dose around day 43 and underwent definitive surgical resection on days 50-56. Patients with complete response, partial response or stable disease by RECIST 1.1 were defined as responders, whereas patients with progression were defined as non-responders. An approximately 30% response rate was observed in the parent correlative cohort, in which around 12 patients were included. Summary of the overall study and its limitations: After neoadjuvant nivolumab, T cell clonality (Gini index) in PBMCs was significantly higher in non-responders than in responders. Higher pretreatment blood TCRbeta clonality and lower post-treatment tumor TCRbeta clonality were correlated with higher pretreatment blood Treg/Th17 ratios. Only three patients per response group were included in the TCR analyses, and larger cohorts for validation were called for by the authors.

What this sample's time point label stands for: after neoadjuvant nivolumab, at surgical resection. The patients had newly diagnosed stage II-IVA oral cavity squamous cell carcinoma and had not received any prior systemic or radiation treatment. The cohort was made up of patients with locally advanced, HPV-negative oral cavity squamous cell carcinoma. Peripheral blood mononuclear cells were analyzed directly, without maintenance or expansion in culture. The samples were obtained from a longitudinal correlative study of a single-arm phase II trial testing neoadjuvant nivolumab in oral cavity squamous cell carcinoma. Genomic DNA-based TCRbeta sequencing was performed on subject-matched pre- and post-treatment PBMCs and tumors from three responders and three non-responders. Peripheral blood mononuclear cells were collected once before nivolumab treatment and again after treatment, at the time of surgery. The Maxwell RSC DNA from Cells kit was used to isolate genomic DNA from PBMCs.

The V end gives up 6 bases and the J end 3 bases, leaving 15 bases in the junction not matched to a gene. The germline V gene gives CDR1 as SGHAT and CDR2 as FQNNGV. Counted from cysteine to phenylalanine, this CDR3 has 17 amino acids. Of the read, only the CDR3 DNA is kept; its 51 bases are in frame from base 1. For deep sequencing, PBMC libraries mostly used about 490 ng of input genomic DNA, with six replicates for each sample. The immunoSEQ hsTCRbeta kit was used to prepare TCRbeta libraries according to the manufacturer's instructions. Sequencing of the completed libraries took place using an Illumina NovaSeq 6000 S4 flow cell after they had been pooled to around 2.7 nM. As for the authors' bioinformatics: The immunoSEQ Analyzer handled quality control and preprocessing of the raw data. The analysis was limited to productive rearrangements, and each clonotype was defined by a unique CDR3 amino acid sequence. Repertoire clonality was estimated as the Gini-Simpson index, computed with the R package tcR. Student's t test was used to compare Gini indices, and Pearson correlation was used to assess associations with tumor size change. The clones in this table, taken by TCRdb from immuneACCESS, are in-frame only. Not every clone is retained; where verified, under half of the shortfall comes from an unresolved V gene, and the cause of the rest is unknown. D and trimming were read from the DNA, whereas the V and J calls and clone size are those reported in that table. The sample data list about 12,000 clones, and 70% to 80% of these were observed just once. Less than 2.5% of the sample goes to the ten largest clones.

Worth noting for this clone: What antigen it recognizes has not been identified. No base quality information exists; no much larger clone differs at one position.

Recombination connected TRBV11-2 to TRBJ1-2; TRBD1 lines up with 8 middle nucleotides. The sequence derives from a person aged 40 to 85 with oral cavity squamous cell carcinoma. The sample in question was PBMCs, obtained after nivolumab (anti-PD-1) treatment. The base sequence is TGTGCCAGCAGACAATTGAGGAGACAGGGGCGGGACTATGGCTACACCTTC. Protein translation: CASRQLRRQGRDYGYTF. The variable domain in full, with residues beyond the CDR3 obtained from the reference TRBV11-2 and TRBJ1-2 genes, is EAGVAQSPRYKIIEKRQSVAFWCNPISGHATLYWYQQILGQGPKLLIQFQNNGVVDDSQLPKDRFSAERLKGVDSTLKIQPAKLEDSAVYLCASRQLRRQGRDYGYTFGSGTRLTVV.